This entry is about one T cell receptor (beta chain). The clone's antigen remains unknown. Base qualities are not provided; no much larger clone lies one nucleotide away. There are 15 amino acids in the CDR3, from cysteine to phenylalanine inclusive. Only the CDR3 part of the read is kept: 45 bases, read in frame from the first base. Via the germline V gene, CDR1 is SGHAT and CDR2 FQNNGV. Cut back by 1 base and 4 bases, the V and J ends lie 10 bases apart. The data are from a study of a mutant IDH1 vaccine in newly diagnosed glioma (dated by TCRdb to the early 2020s). For the wider study: Of the approximately 32 treated patients, approximately 62% were male and approximately 38% were female, and the mean age was 40.4 years. For exploratory analyses, longitudinal TCRB deep sequencing was carried out in around 26 treated patients wherever samples were available. Peripheral blood was collected at six visits: V03 (baseline), V05, V07, V10, V12 and V13. Before enrollment, most patients had been given radiochemotherapy with temozolomide as standard therapy, while the rest had received either radiotherapy alone or temozolomide alone. The investigation overall reported the following: Vaccine-induced immune responses across multiple MHC alleles were detected in approximately 93% of patients. According to the authors, sample limitations meant that analyses of patient blood samples could not be reproduced. Changes in the top peripheral T cell clonotypes picked up by TCRB sequencing did not appear to be linked to pseudoprogression. Availability determined which PBMC samples were chosen for TCRB deep sequencing.

According to the study, the label for this sample's time point signals: baseline, week 1 (first vaccination visit). The treatment or condition tag for this specimen amounts to: pre-vaccination baseline after standard-of-care therapy. All donors had newly diagnosed IDH1-mutant astrocytomas of WHO grade 3 or 4 that showed loss of nuclear ATRX. The samples were drawn from NOA16, a multicentre, single-arm, open-label phase I trial in Germany that tested a mutant IDH1 peptide vaccine in humans for the first time. Blood drawn at visit V03 was used as the baseline sample for immunogenicity testing. Genomic DNA for TCRB sequencing was extracted from EDTA blood using the DNeasy Blood and Tissue Kit. Libraries were prepared through the immunoSEQ multiplex PCR assay. Rearranged TCR beta chain sequences were amplified with the hsTCRB Kit following the manufacturer's protocol. Sequencing of TCRB libraries was carried out on an Illumina MiSeq. As for the original processing: The proprietary platform of the kit vendor was used for demultiplexing, trimming and gene mapping. Drawn from immuneACCESS, this table holds only the in-frame rearrangements with V and J called that TCRdb kept. Clones are partly lost; checked studies trace under half to an unresolved V gene and leave the rest unexplained. The V and J calls and the clone size are those of that table, but D and trimming were determined from the DNA. The sample has about 92,000 clones on record, roughly 78% of them singletons. The ten largest account for roughly 7% of the sample.

The input for sequencing was PBMCs, taken from a glioma patient treated with radiotherapy, temozolomide or both. The chain is made from TRBV11-2 and TRBJ1-4; TRBD1 is a weak D gene call, 6 bases matching. The TCR was taken from a man aged 40-55 years with glioma. The CDR3 reads as follows: CASSLAGAGNEKLFF. The nucleotides read TGTGCCAGCAGCTTAGCAGGGGCTGGTAATGAAAAACTGTTTTTT.